The next 26 T cell receptor beta chains were all read from a single sample in a study of CD8 T cells in Susac syndrome. Random-hexamer reverse transcription was applied to about 0.45 to 1 ug RNA. A single record per CDR3 protein comes from TCRdb applying MiXCR to the immunoSEQ multiplex PCR reads. This repertoire shows under 200,000 distinct CDR3 sequences, approximately 95% found once; its top ten account for roughly 0.16%. The source material was CD8+ T cells from PBMCs. The source of these receptors is a human donor with multiple sclerosis.

The genes are TRBV5-4 and TRBJ1-2; weak D call: TRBD1 (5 bases). Trimming shortened V by 0 bases and J by 2 bases, and 8 bases separated the two germline ends. The CDR3 runs to 14 residues. The germline V gene encodes CDR1 SGHNT and CDR2 YYREEE (reference sequence). The CDR3 bases are TGTGCCAGCAGCTTGGCCGGGGCCAACTATGGCTACACCTTC. It is translated as CASSLAGANYGYTF.

CDR3 loop: CASSLDSSSYQETQYF. For the CDR3, the DNA is TGTGCCAGCAGCTTAGACAGCAGCTCGTACCAAGAGACCCAGTACTTC. V and J are TRBV7-9 and TRBJ2-5; D gene ambiguous. The germline V gene encodes CDR1 SEHNR and CDR2 FQNEAQ (reference sequence). Trimming stripped 1 base from V and 0 bases from J, with 12 bases between. This CDR3 is built from 16 residues.

The chain recombines TRBV15 with TRBJ2-1; possibly TRBD2 for D (6 bases). Trimming stripped 8 bases from V and 3 bases from J, with 14 bases between. Germline lookup yields CDR1 LNHNV and CDR2 YYDKDF (reference sequence). This CDR3 has 14 residues. DNA of the CDR3: TGTGCCACCGCCGACCGGGGGAGCTACAATGAGCAGTTCTTC. It codes for CATADRGSYNEQFF.

CDR3 sequence (DNA): TGTGCCAGCAGCTTCCTTCGCGCCGGGTCTAGCTCCTACGAGCAGTACTTC. Protein sequence: CASSFLRAGSSSYEQYF. The gene calls are TRBV7-9 and TRBJ2-7, with D unresolved. Germline loops: CDR1 SEHNR, CDR2 FQNEAQ (reference sequence). V lost 3 bases and J 0 bases, leaving 18 bases between the germline ends. This CDR3 has 17 residues.

This clonotype was recorded once. J is TRBJ2-1 and V is TRBV3-1; D perhaps matches TRBD1 (6 bases). Trimming removed 2 bases at V and 7 bases at J, with 6 bases between. There are 12 residues in the CDR3. The germline V gene encodes CDR1 LGHDT and CDR2 YNNKEL (reference sequence). The DNA of the CDR3 is TGTGCCAGCAGCCAAAGGGGGAATGAGCAGTTCTTC. As protein: CASSQRGNEQFF.

The J gene is TRBJ2-1, the V gene TRBV7-2; D is ambiguous. The V end was cut by 4 bases, the J end by 6 bases, with 7 bases between. The CDR3 has 12 residues. Germline values: CDR1 SGHTA, CDR2 FQGNSA. The CDR3 DNA reads TGTGCCAGCAGCTGGCTGGGCAATGAGCAGTTCTTC. It translates to CASSWLGNEQFF.

The chain has TRBV2 and TRBJ2-2, with 12 bases fitting TRBD2. Germline-derived CDR1 and CDR2 are SNHLY and FYNNEI. This CDR3 spans 15 amino acids. Trimming took 8 bases from V and 3 from J; bases not matched to a gene: 4. CDR3 in amino acids: CASRTSGRHTGELFF. CDR3 nucleotides: TGTGCCAGCCGTACTAGCGGGAGGCACACCGGGGAGCTGTTTTTT. Complete variable domain (other parts from reference TRBV2 and TRBJ2-2): EPEVTQTPSHQVTQMGQEVILRCVPISNHLYFYWYRQILGQKVEFLVSFYNNEISEKSEIFDDQFSVERPDGSNFTLKIRSTKLEDSAMYFCASRTSGRHTGELFFGEGSRLTVL.

The V and J genes are TRBV20-1 and TRBJ1-1; perhaps TRBD1 as D (6 bases). The CDR3 spans 15 residues. Germline CDR1 and CDR2: DFQATT and SNEGSKA (reference sequence). V was trimmed by 0 bases and J by 2 bases, leaving 13 bases between them. The CDR3 DNA sequence: TGCAGTGCTAGAGAGGGGGCGCAGGTAAACACTGAAGCTTTCTTT. Amino acid sequence: CSAREGAQVNTEAFF.

The gene calls are TRBV13 and TRBJ1-1; D is unresolved. Germline CDR1 reads PRHDT; CDR2 reads FYEKMQ (reference sequence). V lost 7 bases and J lost 6, with 18 bases in between. The CDR3 runs to 14 residues. CDR3 nucleotides: TGTGCCAGCACGCCCCGGGGAGGCCAGCCTGAAGCTTTCTTT. Translation gives CASTPRGGQPEAFF.

The chain uses TRBV7-3 and TRBJ1-2, with D unclear. Germline V gene data show CDR1 as SGHTA and CDR2 as FQGTGA. CDR3 size: 15 residues. Trimming pared 6 bases from V and 4 bases from J, leaving 18 bases between. The CDR3 coding sequence is TGTGCCAGCAGTTATTCCGATCAGAGGGTCTATGGCTACACCTTC. It codes for CASSYSDQRVYGYTF.

The V and J genes are TRBV7-8 and TRBJ2-7; no clear D gene. Between the trimmed V and J ends, which lost 0 bases and 2 bases, there was a span of 8 bases. Germline CDR1 SGHVS, CDR2 FQNEAQ. The CDR3 spans 14 residues. The CDR3 region has the DNA TGTGCCAGCAGCTTAGCAGTGGCAGCCTACGAGCAGTACTTC. It codes for CASSLAVAAYEQYF.

The DNA for the CDR3 is TGCGCCAGCAGCTTCGAGGACCTCTCCTACAATGAGCAGTTCTTC. Protein: CASSFEDLSYNEQFF. The chain combines TRBV5-1 with TRBJ2-1; D unclear. With 2 bases removed from V and 0 bases from J, the gap between germline ends came to 9 bases. Germline CDR1 SGHRS, CDR2 YFSETQ. CDR3 size: 15 residues.

The chain has TRBV12-3 or TRBV12-4 and TRBJ2-2; 9 bases match TRBD2. J gave up 7 bases and V 3 bases, and 12 bases lay outside the gene matches. The CDR3 sequence is 17 residues long. CDR3 residues: CASSFVGLAGYGGELFF. CDR3 DNA: TGTGCCAGCAGTTTCGTAGGGCTAGCGGGATATGGCGGGGAGCTGTTTTTT.

The chain uses TRBV2 and TRBJ1-2; possibly TRBD1 for D (6 bases). Germline CDR1 reads SNHLY; CDR2 reads FYNNEI. There are 13 residues in the CDR3. Trimming removed 9 bases at V and 8 bases at J, with 19 bases between. CDR3 sequence: CARGELGARGYTF. CDR3 in DNA: TGTGCCAGAGGGGAATTGGGGGCGCGAGGCTACACCTTC.

This chain joins TRBV7-9 and TRBJ2-7; D gene unclear. CDR3 length: 14 residues. Deletions cut 6 bases from V and 5 bases from J, with 17 bases between. The germline V gene encodes CDR1 SEHNR and CDR2 FQNEAQ (reference sequence). This CDR3 is CASSLPQAGNEQYF. CDR3 nucleotide sequence: TGTGCCAGCAGTCTCCCCCAGGCTGGAAACGAGCAGTACTTC. The variable domain in full, with the rest retrieved from reference TRBV7-9 and TRBJ2-7, is DTGVSQNPRHKITKRGQNVTFRCDPISEHNRLYWYRQTLGQGPEFLTYFQNEAQLEKSRLLSDRFSAERPKGSFSTLEIQRTEQGDSAMYLCASSLPQAGNEQYFGPGTRLTVT.

V usage is TRBV24-1 and J usage is TRBJ2-1, with 11 nucleotides matching TRBD2. The CDR3 runs to 16 residues. Germline-derived CDR1 and CDR2 are KGHDR and SFDVKD. V lost 2 bases and J lost 8; bases outside the gene matches: 7. CDR3 in amino acids: CATSDSNSGRADEQFF. CDR3 nucleotides: TGTGCCACCAGTGATTCCAATAGCGGGAGGGCGGATGAGCAGTTCTTC.

The rearrangement links TRBV20-1 to TRBJ1-2; 7 bases are a match to TRBD1. The CDR3 consists of 15 residues. Trimming removed 0 bases from V and 2 bases from J; junction bases left unmatched: 6. Germline assignment: CDR1 DFQATT and CDR2 SNEGSKA (reference sequence). The CDR3 DNA reads TGCAGTGCTAGAGAAGGCAGGGGGTTAAACTATGGCTACACCTTC. Translation gives CSAREGRGLNYGYTF.

CDR3 in amino acids: CASSFPPTTSGSNEQFF. The CDR3 DNA reads as TGTGCCAGCAGCTTCCCCCCGACGACTAGCGGGAGCAATGAGCAGTTCTTC. The J gene is TRBJ2-1, the V gene TRBV28; 12 bases match TRBD2. The ends lost 6 bases at V and 6 bases at J; junction bases unmatched: 12. Germline V gene sequence: CDR1 MDHEN, CDR2 SYDVKM. The CDR3 has 17 residues. Variable domain in full (rest from reference TRBV28 and TRBJ2-1): DVKVTQSSRYLVKRTGEKVFLECVQDMDHENMFWYRQDPGLGLRLIYFSYDVKMKEKGDIPEGYSVSREKKERFSLILESASTNQTSMYLCASSFPPTTSGSNEQFFGPGTRLTVL.

The J gene is TRBJ2-7, the V gene TRBV12-3 or TRBV12-4; no clear D gene. V lost 5 bases to trimming and J lost 2 bases, with 10 bases between them. The CDR3 consists of 13 residues. CDR3 sequence: CASSPLPTYEQYF. Written as DNA, the CDR3 is TGTGCCAGCAGTCCACTACCGACCTACGAGCAGTACTTC.

The chain employs TRBV15 and TRBJ1-2, with 7 bases matching TRBD1. CDR3 size: 15 residues. Germline lookup yields CDR1 LNHNV and CDR2 YYDKDF (reference sequence). The trim removed 0 bases at V and 3 bases at J, leaving 4 bases unmatched. CDR3 loop: CATSREAGGDYGYTF. The CDR3 DNA reads as TGTGCCACCAGCAGAGAGGCAGGGGGAGACTATGGCTACACCTTC.

The chain employs TRBV4-1 and TRBJ2-7; possibly TRBD1 or TRBD2 for D (5 bases each). The CDR3 extends over 15 amino acids. CDR1 MGHRA and CDR2 YSYEKL come from the germline V gene. V lost 0 bases to trimming and J lost 0 bases, with 9 bases between them. In DNA form, the CDR3 reads TGCGCCAGCAGCCAAGATAGGGGACGCTCCTACGAGCAGTACTTC. It is translated as CASSQDRGRSYEQYF.

V is TRBV28 and J is TRBJ1-2; D possibly corresponds to TRBD1 (5 bases). The CDR3 has 16 amino acids. The V end lost 3 bases, the J end lost 8 bases, and 22 bases lay between the germline ends. CDR1 and CDR2 (germline): MDHEN, SYDVKM. The CDR3 DNA reads as TGTGCCAGCAGTTTTTTCGGCGTGGGGGGAGGTGACGGCTACACCTTC. It translates to CASSFFGVGGGDGYTF.

The chain has TRBV11-2 and TRBJ2-2; unclear D gene. V was clipped by 2 bases and J by 12 bases, with 4 bases between them. In germline, CDR1 is SGHAT, CDR2 FQNNGV. This CDR3 has 10 residues. CDR3 in amino acids: CASSLSKLFF. The CDR3, as DNA: TGTGCCAGCAGCTTAAGCAAGCTGTTTTTT.

The V and J genes are TRBV4-1 and TRBJ1-4; no reliable D call. V gave up 3 bases and J gave up 0 bases, with 11 bases separating them. Germline V gives CDR1 MGHRA, CDR2 YSYEKL. The CDR3 is made up of 16 amino acids. The CDR3 region is CASSHVYGATNEKLFF. In nucleotides, the CDR3 is TGCGCCAGCAGCCATGTCTACGGTGCAACTAATGAAAAACTGTTTTTT.

In its sample, this clonotype was seen once. The chain employs TRBV29-1 and TRBJ1-2; a possible D gene is TRBD1 (6 bases). The CDR3 runs 12 residues. From germline, CDR1 is SQVTM and CDR2 ANQGSEA. Trimming shortened V by 6 bases and J by 6 bases, and 14 bases separated the two germline ends. CDR3 in amino acids: CSVVGGKDGYTF. The CDR3 DNA is TGCAGCGTCGTAGGGGGGAAGGATGGCTACACCTTC.

The chain recombines TRBV14 with TRBJ2-1; no clear D. Looked up from germline, CDR1 is SGHDN and CDR2 is FVKESK. Trimming left V 3 bases short and J 12 bases short, with 15 bases between. This CDR3 spans 13 amino acids. CDR3 sequence reads: CASSHRRTTSQFF. The CDR3 DNA sequence: TGTGCCAGCAGCCATAGGCGCACTACGTCGCAGTTCTTC.